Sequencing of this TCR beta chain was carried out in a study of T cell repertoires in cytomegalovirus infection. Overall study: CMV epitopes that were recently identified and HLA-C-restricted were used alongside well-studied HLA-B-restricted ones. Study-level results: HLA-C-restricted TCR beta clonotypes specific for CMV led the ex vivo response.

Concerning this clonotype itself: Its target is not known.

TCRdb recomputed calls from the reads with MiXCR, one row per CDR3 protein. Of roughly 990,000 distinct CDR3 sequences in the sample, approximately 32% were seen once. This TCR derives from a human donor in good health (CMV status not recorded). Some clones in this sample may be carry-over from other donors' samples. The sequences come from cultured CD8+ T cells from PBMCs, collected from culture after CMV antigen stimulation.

The CDR3 spells CASSSLSGPNTGELFF. In DNA, the CDR3 is TGTGCCAGCAGTTCACTAAGTGGCCCGAACACCGGGGAGCTGTTTTTT. The chain employs TRBV6-1 and TRBJ2-2; the D is unclear. CDR1 MNHNS and CDR2 SASEGT come from the germline V gene. V was clipped by 5 bases and J by 0 bases, with 13 bases between them. The CDR3 spans 16 residues.